The 18 T cell receptor beta chains below all came from one sample that was sequenced in a study of blood T cells in healthy people across ages. Sample-barcoded 5' priming and a J-beta primer mix drove a second PCR of 7 to 11 cycles. MiXCR was run by TCRdb on the 5' RACE reads, yielding one entry per CDR3 protein. Of 1.5 million to 1.9 million distinct CDR3 sequences listed, approximately 43% were seen once; the top ten hold less than 5%. The sample consisted of blood. These receptors were taken from a woman aged 18-35 years in good health.

The CDR3 nucleotides read TGTGCCAGCAGTTACCAGAGAACTAGCTCCAGAGATACGCAGTATTTT. Translated: CASSYQRTSSRDTQYF. The V and J genes are TRBV6-6 and TRBJ2-3; maybe TRBD2 (6 bases). Germline V lookup: CDR1 MNHNY, CDR2 SVGAGI (reference sequence). The V end lost 2 bases, the J end lost 5 bases, and 17 bases lay between the germline ends. This CDR3 has 16 amino acids.

The genes are TRBV24-1 and TRBJ2-5, with 8 nucleotides matching TRBD1. V was pared by 7 bases and J by 4 bases, with 4 bases of the junction left unmatched. In germline, CDR1 is KGHDR, CDR2 SFDVKD. The CDR3 consists of 13 residues. CDR3 protein: CATRGQGGETQYF. The CDR3 nucleotides read TGTGCCACCAGAGGACAGGGAGGAGAGACCCAGTACTTC.

This clonotype was observed a handful of times. The rearrangement links TRBV4-3 to TRBJ2-4, with a possible D match to TRBD2 (5 bases). V lost 5 bases, J lost 13 bases, and 18 bases lay in between. The CDR3 spans 13 residues. Germline CDR1 LGHNA, CDR2 YSLEER. The CDR3 protein is CASSFSFGGEQYF. The CDR3 nucleotides read TGCGCCAGCAGCTTTTCCTTCGGAGGTGAGCAGTACTTC.

The table lists this clonotype with a few counts. V gene TRBV29-1 combines with J gene TRBJ1-2; 7 bases map to TRBD1. Trimming at V came to 2 bases and at J to 3 bases, leaving 0 bases not matched to a gene. The V gene's germline CDR1 is SQVTM and CDR2 ANQGSEA. This CDR3 contains 12 residues. In DNA form, the CDR3 reads TGCAGCGTTGAAACAGGGGACTATGGCTACACCTTC. It is translated as CSVETGDYGYTF.

Only a few counts were recorded for this clonotype. The rearrangement joins TRBV7-2 to TRBJ2-2, with TRBD2 matching 8 bases. Germline values: CDR1 SGHTA, CDR2 FQGNSA. With V trimmed by 4 bases and J by 5 bases, 9 bases remained unmatched. The CDR3 sequence is 16 residues long. The CDR3 region is CASSSRAGVLTGELFF. CDR3 nucleotides: TGTGCCAGCAGCTCACGAGCGGGAGTGCTGACCGGGGAGCTGTTTTTT.

This clonotype turned up a few times. The chain links TRBV6-6 to TRBJ2-3; TRBD2 is a possible D gene (5 bases). CDR3 length: 15 residues. V was cut by 2 bases and J by 3 bases, with 12 bases left in between. The V gene's germline CDR1 is MNHNY and CDR2 SVGAGI (reference sequence). The chain's CDR3 is CASSYGRGITDTQYF. The CDR3 DNA sequence: TGTGCCAGCAGTTACGGCCGGGGAATTACAGATACGCAGTATTTT.

The chain joins TRBV4-1 to TRBJ1-5; D possibly corresponds to TRBD1 (5 bases). CDR3 length equals 14 residues. The V end lost 2 bases, the J end lost 5 bases, and 10 bases lay between the germline ends. The germline CDR1 and CDR2 sequences are MGHRA and YSYEKL. CDR3 amino acids: CASSQPGPYQPQHF. CDR3 nucleotide sequence: TGCGCCAGCAGCCAACCGGGACCTTATCAGCCCCAGCATTTT.

The CDR3 reads CASSPGLAVLPREQYF. The CDR3 DNA reads TGTGCCAGCAGCCCGGGACTAGCGGTACTCCCTAGGGAGCAGTACTTC. The chain employs TRBV12-3 or TRBV12-4 and TRBJ2-7; 11 positions agree with TRBD2. Trimming at V came to 6 bases and at J to 7 bases, leaving 14 bases not matched to a gene. The CDR3 is 16 residues long.

This clonotype was detected ten times or more. The rearrangement links TRBV7-2 to TRBJ2-1; 10 positions match TRBD1. There are 15 residues in the CDR3. Germline CDR1 reads SGHTA; CDR2 reads FQGNSA. Unmatched junction bases numbered 6, after V lost 6 bases and J lost 4 bases. The DNA for the CDR3 is TGTGCCAGCAGTTTGGACAGGGGGGCTTACAATGAGCAGTTCTTC. Translation: CASSLDRGAYNEQFF.

This clonotype has just a few counts. V usage is TRBV7-2 and J usage is TRBJ2-7, with 7 positions matching TRBD1. This CDR3 is 16 amino acids long. Germline V lookup: CDR1 SGHTA, CDR2 FQGNSA. V trimming: 3 bases; J trimming: 0 bases; junction bases outside the gene matches: 8. The CDR3 reads CASSLGQNLRSYEQYF. The CDR3 DNA reads as TGTGCCAGCAGCTTGGGACAGAACCTACGCTCCTACGAGCAGTACTTC.

The chain uses TRBV29-1 and TRBJ2-4, with a tentative D call TRBD1 (5 bases). This CDR3 is built from 10 residues. CDR1 is SQVTM, CDR2 ANQGSEA, per germline. V lost 4 bases and J 15 bases, leaving 13 bases between the germline ends. The CDR3 DNA follows: TGCAGCGTTGCCCCACGCAGGGCGTACTTC. This codes for CSVAPRRAYF.

The chain links TRBV7-9 to TRBJ2-3; D uncertain. Trimming removed 4 bases at V and 2 bases at J, with 13 bases between. CDR1 is SEHNR and CDR2 is FQNEAQ in the germline V gene (reference sequence). The length of the CDR3 is 15 residues. CDR3 nucleotide sequence: TGTGCCAGCAGCTCAGAGGTGGATATCACAGATACGCAGTATTTT. It is translated as CASSSEVDITDTQYF.

The J gene is TRBJ2-3, the V gene TRBV27; 7 positions match TRBD2. Germline CDR1 and CDR2: MNHEY and SMNVEV (reference sequence). J lost 3 bases, V lost 3 bases, and 3 bases had no gene match. The CDR3 runs to 14 residues. CDR3: CASSFGGVTDTQYF. The DNA of the CDR3 is TGTGCCAGCAGTTTTGGGGGGGTTACAGATACGCAGTATTTT.

This clonotype was seen once. This chain joins TRBV7-2 and TRBJ1-2; D gene uncertain. Germline V CDR1 and CDR2: SGHTA, FQGNSA. The CDR3 sequence is 12 residues long. V was pared by 7 bases and J by 3 bases, with 9 bases between. The CDR3, as DNA: TGTACCAGCATCCCGGTACACTATGGCTACACCTTC. This translates into CTSIPVHYGYTF.

This clonotype was picked up many times. V usage is TRBV12-3 or TRBV12-4 and J usage is TRBJ1-2, with D uncertain. Trimming stripped 7 bases from V and 4 bases from J, with 16 bases between. This CDR3 region has 14 residues. The CDR3 sequence: CASTPRWGTYGYTF. CDR3 in DNA: TGTGCCAGCACCCCAAGGTGGGGAACCTATGGCTACACCTTC.

This chain connects TRBV29-1 to TRBJ1-2, with 8 bases that match TRBD1. V was pared by 1 base and J by 3 bases, with 13 bases of the junction left unmatched. The CDR3 loop spans 17 amino acids. Germline CDR1 is SQVTM and CDR2 is ANQGSEA. The CDR3 is CSVEGVLRTGRHYGYTF. The CDR3 DNA reads TGCAGCGTTGAAGGCGTTCTCAGGACAGGGAGACACTATGGCTACACCTTC.

The chain carries TRBV12-3 or TRBV12-4 and TRBJ2-7; no definite D call. V shed 5 bases and J shed 3 bases, with 14 bases lying between them. The CDR3 is made up of 14 amino acids. In DNA, the CDR3 is TGTGCCAGCAGTCTCCTTGGACGGCTCTACGAGCAGTACTTC. Its protein product is CASSLLGRLYEQYF.

Turning to this clonotype: A read error may produce the germline difference seen at one junction end. V and J are TRBV5-1 and TRBJ2-3; perhaps TRBD1 as D (5 bases). This CDR3 has 15 residues. Looked up from germline, CDR1 is SGHRS and CDR2 is YFSETQ. The CDR3 is CASSLQARGTDTQYF. Here the CDR3 DNA reads TGTGCCAGCAGTTTACAGGCACGGGGCACAGATACGCAGTATTTT.